The sequence of this TCR beta chain was determined in a study of T-cell memory formation after mild COVID-19. On the study more broadly: TCR clusters were mostly confined to one donor each.

A remark on this clonotype: Its antigen is undetermined.

TCRdb ran MiXCR on the 5' RACE reads and lists one entry per CDR3 protein. This table has fewer than 500,000 distinct CDR3 sequences, roughly 25% appearing once. Trimming took 2 bases from V and 6 from J; bases not matched to a gene: 2. Germline CDR1 and CDR2: GTSNPN and SVGIG (reference sequence). The CDR3 is made up of 13 amino acids. Study-wide points: Cross-reactive memory apparently joined, as some responding clones appeared in pre-infection memory.

The sample was PBMCs or a T cell subset sorted from them (not recorded which). J is TRBJ2-7 and V is TRBV30; 12 bases map to TRBD2. The TCR sequence derives from an adult woman who had mild COVID-19 (a few samples of this study predate the infection). Cell type and time point are not known. CDR3 DNA sequence: TGTGCCTGGAGTACTAGCGGGAGGAGCGAGCAGTACTTC. This gives the protein CAWSTSGRSEQYF.